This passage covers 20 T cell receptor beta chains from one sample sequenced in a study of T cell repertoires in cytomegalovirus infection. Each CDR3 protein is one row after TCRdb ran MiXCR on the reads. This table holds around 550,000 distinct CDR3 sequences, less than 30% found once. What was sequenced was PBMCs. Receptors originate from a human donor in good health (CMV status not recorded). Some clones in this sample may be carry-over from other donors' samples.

DNA of the CDR3: TGTGCCAGCAGCTTAATAGCGGGAGGGCCCCACAATGAGCAGTTCTTC. Translated, it gives CASSLIAGGPHNEQFF. The V call is TRBV7-3, the J call TRBJ2-1; 11 positions agree with TRBD2. Germline V CDR1 and CDR2: SGHTA, FQGTGA. V gave up 1 base and J gave up 5 bases; unmatched junction bases: 4. This CDR3 comprises 16 residues.

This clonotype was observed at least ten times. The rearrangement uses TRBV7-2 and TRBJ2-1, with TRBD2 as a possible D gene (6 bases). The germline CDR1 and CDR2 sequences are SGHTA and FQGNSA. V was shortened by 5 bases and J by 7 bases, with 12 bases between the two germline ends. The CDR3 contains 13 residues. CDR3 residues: CASSHPSGNEQFF. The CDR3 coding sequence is TGTGCCAGCAGCCACCCCAGCGGGAATGAGCAGTTCTTC.

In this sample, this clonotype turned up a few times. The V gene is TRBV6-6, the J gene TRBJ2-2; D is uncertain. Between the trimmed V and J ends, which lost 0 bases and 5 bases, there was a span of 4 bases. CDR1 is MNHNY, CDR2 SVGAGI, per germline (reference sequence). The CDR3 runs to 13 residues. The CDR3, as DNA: TGTGCCAGCAGTTACTCTCATACCGGGGAGCTGTTTTTT. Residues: CASSYSHTGELFF.

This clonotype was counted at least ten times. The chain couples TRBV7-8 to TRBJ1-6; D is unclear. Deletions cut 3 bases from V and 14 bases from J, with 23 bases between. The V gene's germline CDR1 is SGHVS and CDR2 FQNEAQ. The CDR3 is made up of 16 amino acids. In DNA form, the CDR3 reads TGTGCCAGCAGCTTGGGCAACGGGCCATTCCTCGGAGCCCTCCACTTT. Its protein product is CASSLGNGPFLGALHF.

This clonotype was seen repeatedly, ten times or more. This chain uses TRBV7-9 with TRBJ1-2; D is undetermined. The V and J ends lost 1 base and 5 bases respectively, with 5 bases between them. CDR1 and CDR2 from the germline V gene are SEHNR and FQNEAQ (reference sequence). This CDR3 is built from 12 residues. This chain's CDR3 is CASSLVEYGYTF. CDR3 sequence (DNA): TGTGCCAGCAGCTTAGTAGAGTATGGCTACACCTTC.

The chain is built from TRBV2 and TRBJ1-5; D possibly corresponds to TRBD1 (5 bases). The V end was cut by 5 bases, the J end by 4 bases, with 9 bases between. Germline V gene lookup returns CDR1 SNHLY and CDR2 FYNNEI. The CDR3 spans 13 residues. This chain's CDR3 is CASSQRQNQPQHF. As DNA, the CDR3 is TGTGCCAGCAGTCAGAGACAGAATCAGCCCCAGCATTTT.

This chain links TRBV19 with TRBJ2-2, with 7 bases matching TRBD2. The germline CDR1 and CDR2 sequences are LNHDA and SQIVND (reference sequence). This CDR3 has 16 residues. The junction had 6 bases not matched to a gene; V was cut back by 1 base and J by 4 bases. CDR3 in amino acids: CASSIVGAGSTGELFF. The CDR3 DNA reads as TGTGCCAGTAGTATAGTTGGAGCGGGAAGCACCGGGGAGCTGTTTTTT.

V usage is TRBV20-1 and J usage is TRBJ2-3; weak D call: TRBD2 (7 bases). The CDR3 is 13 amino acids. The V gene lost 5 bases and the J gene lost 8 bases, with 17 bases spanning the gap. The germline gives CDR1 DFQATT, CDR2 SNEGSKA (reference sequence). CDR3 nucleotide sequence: TGCAGTGCTGGGGAAGGGGGGGGTGGTACGCAGTATTTT. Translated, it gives CSAGEGGGGTQYF.

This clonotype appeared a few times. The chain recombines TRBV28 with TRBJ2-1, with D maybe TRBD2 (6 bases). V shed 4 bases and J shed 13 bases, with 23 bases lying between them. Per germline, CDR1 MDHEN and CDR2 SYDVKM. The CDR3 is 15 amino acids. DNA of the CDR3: TGTGCCAGCAGTTCTAGTCTAGCGTTCACAATGAGTCAGTTCTTC. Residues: CASSSSLAFTMSQFF.

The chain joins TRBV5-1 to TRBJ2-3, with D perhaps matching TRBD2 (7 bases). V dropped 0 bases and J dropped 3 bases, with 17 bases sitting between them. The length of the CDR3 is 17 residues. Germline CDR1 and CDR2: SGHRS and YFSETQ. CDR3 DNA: TGCGCCAGCAGCTTGGATCGGGGGGCTGTTATGACAGATACGCAGTATTTT. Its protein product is CASSLDRGAVMTDTQYF.

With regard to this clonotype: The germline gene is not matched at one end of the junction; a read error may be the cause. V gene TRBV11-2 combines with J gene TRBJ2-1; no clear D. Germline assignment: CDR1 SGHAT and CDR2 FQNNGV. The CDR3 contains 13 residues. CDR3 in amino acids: CASSLVQDFPGLF. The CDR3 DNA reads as TGTGCCAGCAGCTTAGTCCAAGACTTCCCCGGGCTCTTC.

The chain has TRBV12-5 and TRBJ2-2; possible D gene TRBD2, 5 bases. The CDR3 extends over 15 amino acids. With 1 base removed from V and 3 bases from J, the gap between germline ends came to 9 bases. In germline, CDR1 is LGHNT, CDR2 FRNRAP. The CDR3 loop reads CASGLGLADTGELFF. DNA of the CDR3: TGTGCTAGTGGTTTGGGGCTAGCTGACACCGGGGAGCTGTTTTTT.

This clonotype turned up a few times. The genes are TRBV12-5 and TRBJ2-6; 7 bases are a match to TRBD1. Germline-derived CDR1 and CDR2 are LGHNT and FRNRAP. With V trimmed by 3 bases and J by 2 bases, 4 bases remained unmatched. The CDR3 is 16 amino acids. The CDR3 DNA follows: TGTGCTAGTGGTTTTACCCAGGGGGCTGGGGCCAACGTCCTGACTTTC. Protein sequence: CASGFTQGAGANVLTF.

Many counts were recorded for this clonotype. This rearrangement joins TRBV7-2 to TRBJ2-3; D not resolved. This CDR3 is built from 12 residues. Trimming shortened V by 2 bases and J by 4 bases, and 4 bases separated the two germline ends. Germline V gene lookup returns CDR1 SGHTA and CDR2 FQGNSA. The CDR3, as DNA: TGTGCCAGCAGCTTAAGACCAGATACGCAGTATTTT. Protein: CASSLRPDTQYF.

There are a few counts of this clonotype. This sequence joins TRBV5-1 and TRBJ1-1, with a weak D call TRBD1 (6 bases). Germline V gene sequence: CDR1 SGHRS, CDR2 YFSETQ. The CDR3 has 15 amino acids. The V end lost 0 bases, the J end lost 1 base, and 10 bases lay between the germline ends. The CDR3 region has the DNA TGCGCCAGCAGCTTGGTACAGGGTACGAACACTGAAGCTTTCTTT. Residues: CASSLVQGTNTEAFF.

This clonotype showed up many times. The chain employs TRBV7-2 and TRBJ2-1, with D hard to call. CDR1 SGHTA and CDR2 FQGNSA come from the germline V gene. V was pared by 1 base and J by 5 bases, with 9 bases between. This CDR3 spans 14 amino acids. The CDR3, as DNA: TGTGCCAGCAGCTTAGGGGCCATCGACAATGAGCAGTTCTTC. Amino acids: CASSLGAIDNEQFF.

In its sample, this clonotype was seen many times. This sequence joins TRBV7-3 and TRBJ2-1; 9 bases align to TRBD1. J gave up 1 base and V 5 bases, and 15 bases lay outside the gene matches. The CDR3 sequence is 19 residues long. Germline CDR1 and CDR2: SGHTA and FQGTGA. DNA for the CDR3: TGTGCCAGCAGCAAAGCCGGGACAGGGACTACCCCTTCCTACAATGAGCAGTTCTTC. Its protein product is CASSKAGTGTTPSYNEQFF.

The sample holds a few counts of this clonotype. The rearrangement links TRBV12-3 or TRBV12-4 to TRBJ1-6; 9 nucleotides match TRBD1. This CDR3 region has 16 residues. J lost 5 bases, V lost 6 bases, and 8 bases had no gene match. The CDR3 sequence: CASSKQGAENNSPLHF. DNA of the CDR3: TGTGCCAGCAGCAAACAGGGGGCGGAAAATAATTCACCCCTCCACTTT.

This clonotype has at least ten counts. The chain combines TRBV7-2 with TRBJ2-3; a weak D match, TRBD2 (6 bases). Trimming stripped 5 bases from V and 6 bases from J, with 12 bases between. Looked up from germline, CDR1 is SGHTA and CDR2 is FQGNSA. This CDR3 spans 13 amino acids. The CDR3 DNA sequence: TGTGCCAGCAGCCAGCGTCGGGGGGATACGCAGTATTTT. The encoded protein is CASSQRRGDTQYF. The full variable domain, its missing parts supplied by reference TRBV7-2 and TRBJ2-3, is GAGVSQSPSNKVTEKGKDVELRCDPISGHTALYWYRQSLGQGLEFLIYFQGNSAPDKSGLPSDRFSAERTGGSVSTLTIQRTQQEDSAVYLCASSQRRGDTQYFGPGTRLTVL.

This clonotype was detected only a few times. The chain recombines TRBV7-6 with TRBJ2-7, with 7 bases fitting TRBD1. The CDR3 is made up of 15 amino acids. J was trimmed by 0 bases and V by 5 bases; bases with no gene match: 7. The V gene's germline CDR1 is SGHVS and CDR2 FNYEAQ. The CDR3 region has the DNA TGTGCCAGCAGCCCAGAGGGGGCCCGCTCCTACGAGCAGTACTTC. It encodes CASSPEGARSYEQYF. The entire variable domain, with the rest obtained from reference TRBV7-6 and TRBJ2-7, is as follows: GAGVSQSPRYKVTKRGQDVALRCDPISGHVSLYWYRQALGQGPEFLTYFNYEAQQDKSGLPNDRFSAERPEGSISTLTIQRTEQRDSAMYRCASSPEGARSYEQYFGPGTRLTVT.